This passage covers 13 T cell receptor beta chains from one sample sequenced in a study of cytomegalovirus exposure and HLA in healthy donors. PCR amplification relied on 60 Vbeta primers (plus 13 Jbeta primers). The assay was immunoSEQ multiplex PCR, and TCRdb's table has in-frame clones only and misses some. The sample carries fewer than 75,000 clones, approximately 80% recorded once. Material for sequencing was PBMCs. The receptors stem from a woman aged 30 to 39 in good health and CMV-seronegative.

V and J are TRBV18 and TRBJ2-7; the D is unclear. The V gene's germline CDR1 is KGHSH and CDR2 LQKENI. V was trimmed by 4 bases and J by 0 bases, leaving 4 bases between them. The CDR3 covers 12 residues. For the CDR3, the DNA is TGTGCCAGCTCACGACTCTCCTACGAGCAGTACGTC. Translated, it gives CASSRLSYEQYV.

The chain has TRBV21-1 and TRBJ1-2; the table's D call of TRBD1 was not tested on the DNA. TRBV21-1 has pseudogene status. The CDR3 contains 13 residues. The CDR3 protein is CASPRRGGYGYTF. The CDR3 DNA reads as TGTGCCAGCCCCCGGAGAGGGGGCTATGGCTACACCTTC.

The V and J genes are TRBV7-2 and TRBJ2-7; D perhaps matches TRBD1 (5 bases). Per the germline V gene, CDR1 is SGHTA and CDR2 is FQGNSA. Trimming shortened V by 5 bases and J by 2 bases, and 13 bases separated the two germline ends. The CDR3 spans 14 residues. CDR3 sequence (DNA): TGTGCCAGCAGCCCGCGAAGGGGAACCTACGAGCAGTACTTC. Protein product: CASSPRRGTYEQYF. The full variable domain, completed using reference TRBV7-2 and TRBJ2-7, is GAGVSQSPSNKVTEKGKDVELRCDPISGHTALYWYRQSLGQGLEFLIYFQGNSAPDKSGLPSDRFSAERTGGSVSTLTIQRTQQEDSAVYLCASSPRRGTYEQYFGPGTRLTVT.

V is TRBV7-2 and J is TRBJ2-3; TRBD1 matches 8 bases. V lost 3 bases to trimming and J lost 1 base; unmatched junction nucleotides: 0. The germline gives CDR1 SGHTA, CDR2 FQGNSA. The CDR3 covers 14 residues. Written as DNA, the CDR3 is TGTGCCAGCAGCTTGGACAGGGGCACAGATACGCAGTATTTT. Translating it yields CASSLDRGTDTQYF.

This clone was recorded once. The chain couples TRBV5-1 to TRBJ1-5, with D unresolved. CDR1 is SGHRS and CDR2 is YFSETQ in the germline V gene. The CDR3 loop spans 15 amino acids. Trimming took 0 bases from V and 1 from J, leaving 8 bases between them. The CDR3 protein is CASSLGTASNQPQHF. CDR3 DNA sequence: TGCGCCAGCAGCTTGGGGACTGCGAGCAATCAGCCCCAGCATTTT. The variable domain in full, completed from reference TRBV5-1 and TRBJ1-5, reads KAGVTQTPRYLIKTRGQQVTLSCSPISGHRSVSWYQQTPGQGLQFLFEYFSETQRNKGNFPGRFSGRQFSNSRSEMNVSTLELGDSALYLCASSLGTASNQPQHFGDGTRLSIL.

The chain recombines TRBV11-2 with TRBJ2-3; D gene unclear. Trimming removed 8 bases from V and 0 bases from J, with 12 bases in between. CDR1 is SGHAT and CDR2 is FQNNGV in the germline V gene. The CDR3 is made up of 14 amino acids. For the CDR3, the DNA is TGTGCCAGCTCCGGCGGCTTCAGCACAGATACGCAGTATTTT. It encodes CASSGGFSTDTQYF.

The chain joins TRBV27 to TRBJ2-3, with a tentative D call TRBD2 (5 bases). The V end lost 6 bases, the J end lost 2 bases, and 12 bases lay between the germline ends. Germline CDR1 reads MNHEY; CDR2 reads SMNVEV (reference sequence). This CDR3 spans 14 amino acids. CDR3 protein: CASSTRGYTDTQYF. The CDR3 DNA reads TGTGCCAGCAGCACTCGGGGTTACACAGATACGCAGTATTTT.

The chain couples TRBV30 to TRBJ1-6; 7 bases map to TRBD1. J was trimmed by 4 bases and V by 0 bases; bases with no gene match: 6. Germline values: CDR1 GTSNPN, CDR2 SVGIG (reference sequence). The CDR3 has 16 residues. CDR3 nucleotide sequence: TGTGCCTGGAGTGTTCCTCGGGACAGTTATAATTCACCCCTCCACTTT. Protein sequence: CAWSVPRDSYNSPLHF.

V usage is TRBV27 and J usage is TRBJ2-1; 7 bases are a match to TRBD1. The V gene's germline CDR1 is MNHEY and CDR2 SMNVEV (reference sequence). V lost 4 bases, J lost 1 base, and 4 bases stayed unmatched. This CDR3 is built from 15 residues. CDR3 coding DNA: TGTGCCAGCAGTTCCCCGGGACAGTCCTACAATGAGCAGTTCTTC. Translation: CASSSPGQSYNEQFF.

The CDR3 DNA is TGCAGCGTCCCTACCTCGACAGGGAGGTTCACGCAGTATTTT. It translates to CSVPTSTGRFTQYF. The chain carries TRBV29-1 and TRBJ2-3, with a tentative D call TRBD1 (7 bases). Trimming removed 6 bases at V and 9 bases at J, with 22 bases between. The CDR3 covers 14 residues. Germline V gene lookup returns CDR1 SQVTM and CDR2 ANQGSEA.

The J gene is TRBJ1-6, the V gene TRBV5-6; 8 nucleotides line up with TRBD1. The length of the CDR3 is 16 residues. The germline V gene has CDR1 SGHDT and CDR2 YYEEEE. V was pared by 4 bases and J by 9 bases, with 12 bases of the junction left unmatched. CDR3 sequence (DNA): TGTGCCAGCAGCAAAGTGGTCCAGGGGGCGCTTTCACCCCTCCACTTT. Its protein is CASSKVVQGALSPLHF.

This sequence joins TRBV11-2 and TRBJ1-4; 9 nucleotides align to TRBD1. Germline V gene data show CDR1 as SGHAT and CDR2 as FQNNGV. The junction had 6 bases not matched to a gene; V was cut back by 5 bases and J by 5 bases. This CDR3 comprises 15 residues. CDR3 region: CASSPLDRGNEKLFF. The CDR3 region has the DNA TGTGCCAGCAGCCCCCTTGACAGGGGGAATGAAAAACTGTTTTTT.

This chain links TRBV21-1 with TRBJ1-2; the table's D call, TRBD1, was not checked against the DNA. TRBV21-1 is recorded as a pseudogene. CDR3 length: 14 amino acids. Here the CDR3 reads CASSTTGGLDGYTF. The CDR3 DNA reads as TGTGCCAGCAGCACCACAGGGGGCCTTGATGGCTACACCTTC.